A selection of T cell receptor beta chains follows, all from one sample in a study of blood T cell repertoires in COVID-19. The protocol was immunoSEQ multiplex PCR, while the TCRdb copy is restricted to in-frame clones and leaves out a portion. Here the sample spans about 120,000 clones, around 87% being singletons. What was sequenced was peripheral blood. The receptors stem from a woman aged 45-65 years with acute or convalescent COVID-19. The CDR3 runs from the conserved cysteine through the conserved F or W. The size entry is marked missing in some rows and otherwise reads once, few, many or a size class.

. TRBV6-1 CASSERGQGRYEQYF
. TRBV19 CASSVWTGGLTAQHF
. TRBV6-1 CASSARRGGTGGRYYGYTF
. TRBV6-5 CASSYETRSQAFF
once TRBV12-5 CASGLVPGGLSNQPQHF
. TRBV27 CASSILAGSYNEQFF
. TRBV5-6 CASSLAGRMQQTQYF
. TRBV7-3 CASSAGTGDGYTF
. TRBV29-1 CSVDSPRYNEQFF
. TRBV7-3 CASSARGQGTNEQFF
. TRBV6-5 CASSSPGQGPYEQYF
. TRBV5-4 CASSPEGQGAVQYF
. TRBV9 CASSVEVGAVELFF
. TRBV7-2 CASSSRGNYGYTF
. TRBV4-1 CASSQDTSRGTGNTIYF
. TRBV5-1 CASSPDRFNEQFF
. TRBV24-1 CAPGGGMNTEAFF
. TRBV5-5 CASSLAPGGAYEQYF
. TRBV7-2 CASSIDRGRKGYTF
. TRBV4-3 CASSQDRPAYLPVRLAYNEQFF
. TRBV6-6 CASRTGQTNSPLHF
. TRBV11-2 CASSSADRLNTEAFF
. TRBV6-2/TRBV6-3 CASSIRSGYEQYF
. TRBV11-3 CASSLGSGYEQYF
few TRBV19 CASSIGQGKKLFF
. TRBV5-6 CASSLGQNSGNTIYF
. TRBV7-8 CASSQLDRGDSPLHF